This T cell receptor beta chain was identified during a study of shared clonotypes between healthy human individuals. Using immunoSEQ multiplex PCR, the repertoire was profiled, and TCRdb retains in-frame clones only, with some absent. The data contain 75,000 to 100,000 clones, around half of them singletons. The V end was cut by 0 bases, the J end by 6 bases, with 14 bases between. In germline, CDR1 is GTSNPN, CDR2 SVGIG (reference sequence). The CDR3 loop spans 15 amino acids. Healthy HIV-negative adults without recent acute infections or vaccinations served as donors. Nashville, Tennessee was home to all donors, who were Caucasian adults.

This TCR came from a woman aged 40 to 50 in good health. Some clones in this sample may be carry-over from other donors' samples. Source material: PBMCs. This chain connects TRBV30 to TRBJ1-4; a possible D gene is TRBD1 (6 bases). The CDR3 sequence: CAWSVKGGRDEKLFF. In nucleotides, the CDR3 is TGTGCCTGGAGTGTGAAGGGGGGAAGGGATGAAAAACTGTTTTTT.